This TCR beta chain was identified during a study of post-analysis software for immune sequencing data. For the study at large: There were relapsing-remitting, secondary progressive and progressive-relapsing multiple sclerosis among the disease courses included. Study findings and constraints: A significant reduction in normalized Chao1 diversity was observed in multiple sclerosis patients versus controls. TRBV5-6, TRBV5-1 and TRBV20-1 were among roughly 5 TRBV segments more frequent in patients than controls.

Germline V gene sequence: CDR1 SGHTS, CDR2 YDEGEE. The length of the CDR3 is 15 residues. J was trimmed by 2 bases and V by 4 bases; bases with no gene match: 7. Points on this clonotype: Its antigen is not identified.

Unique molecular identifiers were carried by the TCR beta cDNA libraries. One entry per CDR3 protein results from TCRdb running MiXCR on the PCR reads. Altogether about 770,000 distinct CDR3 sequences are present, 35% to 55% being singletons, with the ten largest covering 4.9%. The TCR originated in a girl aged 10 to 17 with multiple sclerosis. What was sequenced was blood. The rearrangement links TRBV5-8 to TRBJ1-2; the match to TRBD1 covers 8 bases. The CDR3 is CASSTRDRRNYGYTF. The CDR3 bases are TGTGCCAGCAGCACAAGGGACAGGAGAAACTATGGCTACACCTTC.